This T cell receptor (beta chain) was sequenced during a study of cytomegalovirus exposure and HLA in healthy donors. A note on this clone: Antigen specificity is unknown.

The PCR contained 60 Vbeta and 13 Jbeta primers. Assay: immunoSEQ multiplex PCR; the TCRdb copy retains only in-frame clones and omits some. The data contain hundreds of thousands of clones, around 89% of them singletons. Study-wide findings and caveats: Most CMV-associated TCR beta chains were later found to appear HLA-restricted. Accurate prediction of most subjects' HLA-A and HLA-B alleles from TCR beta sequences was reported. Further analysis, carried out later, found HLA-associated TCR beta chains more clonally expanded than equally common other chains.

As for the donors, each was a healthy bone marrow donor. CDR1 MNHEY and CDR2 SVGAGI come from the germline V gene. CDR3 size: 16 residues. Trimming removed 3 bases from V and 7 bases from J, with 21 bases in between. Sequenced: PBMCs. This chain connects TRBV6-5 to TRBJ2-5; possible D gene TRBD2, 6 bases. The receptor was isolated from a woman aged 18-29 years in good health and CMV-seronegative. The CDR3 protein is CASSYFEGGVKGTQYF. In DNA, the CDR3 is TGTGCCAGCAGTTATTTCGAGGGCGGGGTCAAAGGGACCCAGTACTTC.